This record covers a single TCR beta chain. CDR3 size: 16 residues. The data stem from a study of blood T cell repertoires in COVID-19. The repertoire was sequenced with immunoSEQ multiplex PCR; TCRdb's copy has only in-frame clones and lacks some. The sample contains some 150,000 clones, about 85% of which appear only once. Seattle cases were enrolled at active infection and followed longitudinally. Source material: peripheral blood. V usage is TRBV21-1 and J usage is TRBJ2-5; the D call in the table, TRBD1, was not verified against the DNA. TRBV21-1 is annotated as a pseudogene. This clonotype originated in a woman in her sixties or seventies with COVID-19, enrolled during active disease. CDR3 sequence reads: CASSKSRTGVQETQYF. The CDR3 bases are TGTGCCAGCAGCAAAAGTAGGACAGGGGTGCAAGAGACCCAGTACTTC.